This TCR beta chain was identified in a study of T cell repertoires in cytomegalovirus infection. About the study: Indicated by public TCR beta signatures were CMV infection and matching HLA type.

General observations from the study: In two of eight donors, the top clonotype was HLA-C-restricted CMV-specific.

CDR3 length equals 14 residues. The V and J ends lost 5 bases and 4 bases respectively, with 14 bases between them. The germline V gene encodes CDR1 MNHEY and CDR2 SMNVEV (reference sequence). TCRdb analysed the reads with MiXCR anew, one entry per CDR3 protein. The data show some 350,000 distinct CDR3 sequences, with about a sixth seen just once and around 9.3% held by the top ten. This clonotype was detected many times. Its antigen is as yet unknown. The chain links TRBV27 to TRBJ1-1; unclear D gene. What was sequenced was PBMCs. This clonotype was sampled from a human donor in good health (CMV status not recorded). Some clones in this sample may be carry-over from other donors' samples. The CDR3 spells CASSPPWGGTEAFF. For the CDR3, the DNA is TGTGCCAGCAGTCCCCCGTGGGGTGGCACTGAAGCTTTCTTT.